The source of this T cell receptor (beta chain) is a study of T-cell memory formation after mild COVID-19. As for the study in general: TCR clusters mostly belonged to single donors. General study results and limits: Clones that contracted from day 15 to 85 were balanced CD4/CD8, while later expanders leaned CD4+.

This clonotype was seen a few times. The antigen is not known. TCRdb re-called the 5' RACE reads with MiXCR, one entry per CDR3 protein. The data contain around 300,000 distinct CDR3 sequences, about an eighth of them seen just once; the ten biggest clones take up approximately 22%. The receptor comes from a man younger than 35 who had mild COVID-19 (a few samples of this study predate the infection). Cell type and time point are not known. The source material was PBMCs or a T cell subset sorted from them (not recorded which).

The CDR3 loop reads CSVAAWSGELFF. Here the CDR3 DNA reads TGCAGCGTTGCGGCTTGGTCCGGGGAGCTGTTTTTT. The gene calls are TRBV29-1 and TRBJ2-2; D call uncertain. The CDR3 runs to 12 residues. Germline-derived CDR1 and CDR2 are SQVTM and ANQGSEA. V was trimmed by 4 bases and J by 6 bases, leaving 9 bases between them.